This T cell receptor (beta chain) stems from a study of blood T cell repertoires in COVID-19. Study details: COVID-19 samples, acute and convalescent, were from the United States, Italy and Spain. T cells, B-cell-depleted T cells, or PBMCs provided the cDNA or gDNA that served as material.

This table comes from immunoSEQ multiplex PCR, and its TCRdb copy is limited to in-frame clones, with some not included. The profile shows 250,000 to 350,000 clones, roughly 87% of them singletons. This CDR3 is 20 amino acids long. The germline V gene encodes CDR1 SGDLS and CDR2 YYNGEE. J lost 0 bases, V lost 3 bases, and 10 bases had no gene match. Sample: peripheral blood. The sequence was collected from a woman aged 45-65 years who had recovered from COVID-19. The chain links TRBV9 to TRBJ2-6, with 12 bases that match TRBD1. CDR3 sequence reads: CASSGGAGTGGHSGANVLTF. DNA for the CDR3: TGTGCCAGCAGCGGAGGAGCCGGGACAGGGGGCCACTCTGGGGCCAACGTCCTGACTTTC.